This TCR beta chain is drawn from a study of shared clonotypes between healthy human individuals. After removal of 7 bases from V and 5 bases from J, the junction contained 11 bases not matched to a gene. The CDR3 contains 15 residues. Data came from immunoSEQ multiplex PCR; TCRdb stores just in-frame clones and leaves some out. The table includes approximately 2,300,000 clones, 80% to 95% detected once. In the case of this clone: No antigen is known for it.

Study-wide results and limits: The study found approximately 5% of naive CD4 clonotypes shared across four donors.

This chain links TRBV6-7 with TRBJ2-7; TRBD2 agrees at 10 bases. TRBV6-7 is classed as an ORF, of uncertain function. The origin of this receptor is a man younger than 30 in good health. Some clones in this sample may be carry-over from other donors' samples. Sequenced material: naive CD4+ T cells from PBMCs. Subset: CD45RA+ positively selected. The CDR3 protein is CASKGIAGGHDEQYF. Written as DNA, the CDR3 is TGTGCCAGCAAGGGAATAGCGGGGGGACATGACGAGCAGTACTTC.